The 5 T cell receptor beta chains given below trace back to one sample, sequenced in a study of PD-L1 blockade in urothelial cancer (dated by TCRdb to 2016 to 2017). Interpreted using the paper, the time point label stands for: pretreatment peripheral blood. Library method: the immunoSEQ multiplex PCR assay. The clones in this table, taken by TCRdb from immuneACCESS, are in-frame only. Not every clone is retained; where verified, under half of the shortfall comes from an unresolved V gene, and the cause of the rest is unknown. The sample table contains around 60,000 clones; only one count was recorded for 81% of them. The ten largest make up under 3.5% of the sample. This specimen was PBMCs, taken around atezolizumab (anti-PD-L1) treatment. Receptors originate from a man aged 65 to 85 with urothelial cancer.

The chain couples TRBV7-2 to TRBJ2-7, with 8 positions matching TRBD1. This CDR3 is built from 15 residues. Germline lookup yields CDR1 SGHTA and CDR2 FQGNSA. The ends lost 5 bases at V and 2 bases at J; junction bases unmatched: 8. CDR3 amino acids: CASSRQGQGTYEQYF. In DNA, the CDR3 is TGTGCCAGCAGCCGACAAGGACAGGGAACCTACGAGCAGTACTTC.

The CDR3 region is CSVGNRGSTEAFF. DNA for the CDR3: TGCAGCGTTGGGAACAGGGGATCCACTGAAGCTTTCTTT. The V and J genes are TRBV29-1 and TRBJ1-1; 7 bases are shared with TRBD1. This CDR3 comprises 13 residues. In germline, CDR1 is SQVTM, CDR2 ANQGSEA. V lost 4 bases to trimming and J lost 4 bases; unmatched junction nucleotides: 6.

CDR3 nucleotide sequence: TGTGCCAGCAGCGAGAGCGGGAGGGGCACCGGGGAGCTGTTTTTT. Protein: CASSESGRGTGELFF. The chain is built from TRBV7-3 and TRBJ2-2; 10 bases are a match to TRBD2. Germline-derived CDR1 and CDR2 are SGHTA and FQGTGA. V trimming: 5 bases; J trimming: 4 bases; junction bases outside the gene matches: 4. This CDR3 is built from 15 residues.

This clone was observed a handful of times. V gene TRBV30 combines with J gene TRBJ1-3, with no clear D. CDR1 and CDR2 (germline): GTSNPN, SVGIG (reference sequence). This CDR3 spans 14 amino acids. With 0 bases removed from V and 0 bases from J, the gap between germline ends came to 6 bases. Here the CDR3 reads CAWSVLSSGNTIYF. In DNA form, the CDR3 reads TGTGCCTGGAGTGTACTTAGCTCTGGAAACACCATATATTTT.

This clone appeared once. CDR3 sequence (DNA): TGCAGCGTTGACTTCAGGGGCGCGGGCACTGAAGCTTTCTTT. Protein: CSVDFRGAGTEAFF. The chain links TRBV29-1 to TRBJ1-1; the D gene is possibly TRBD1 (6 bases). Germline CDR1 is SQVTM and CDR2 is ANQGSEA. This CDR3 comprises 14 residues. V shed 3 bases and J shed 4 bases, with 15 bases lying between them. Full variable domain (rest looked up from reference TRBV29-1 and TRBJ1-1): SAVISQKPSRDICQRGTSLTIQCQVDSQVTMMFWYRQQPGQSLTLIATANQGSEATYESGFVIDKFPISRPNLTFSTLTVSNMSPEDSSIYLCSVDFRGAGTEAFFGQGTRLTVV.